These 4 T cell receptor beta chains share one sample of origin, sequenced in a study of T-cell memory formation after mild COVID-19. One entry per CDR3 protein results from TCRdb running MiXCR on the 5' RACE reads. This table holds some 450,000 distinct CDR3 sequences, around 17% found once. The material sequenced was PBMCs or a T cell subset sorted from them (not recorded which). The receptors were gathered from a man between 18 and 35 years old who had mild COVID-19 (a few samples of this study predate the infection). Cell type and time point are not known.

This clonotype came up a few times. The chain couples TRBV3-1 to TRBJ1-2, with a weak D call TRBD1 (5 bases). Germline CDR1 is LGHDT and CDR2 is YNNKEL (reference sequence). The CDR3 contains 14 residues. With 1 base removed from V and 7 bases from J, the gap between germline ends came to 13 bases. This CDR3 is CASSQVERGAGYTF. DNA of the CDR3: TGTGCCAGCAGCCAAGTGGAACGCGGGGCTGGCTACACCTTC.

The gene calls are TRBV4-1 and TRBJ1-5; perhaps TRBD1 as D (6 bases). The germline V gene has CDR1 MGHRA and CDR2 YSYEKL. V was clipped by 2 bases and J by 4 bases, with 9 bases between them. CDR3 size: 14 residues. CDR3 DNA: TGCGCCAGCAGCCAAAGCCAGGGGAATCAGCCCCAGCATTTT. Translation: CASSQSQGNQPQHF.

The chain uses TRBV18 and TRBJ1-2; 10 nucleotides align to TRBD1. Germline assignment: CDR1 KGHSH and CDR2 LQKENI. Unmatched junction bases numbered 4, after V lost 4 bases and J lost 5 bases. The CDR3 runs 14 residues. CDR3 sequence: CASSLGQGEYGYTF. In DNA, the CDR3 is TGTGCCAGCTCACTTGGACAGGGGGAATATGGCTACACCTTC.

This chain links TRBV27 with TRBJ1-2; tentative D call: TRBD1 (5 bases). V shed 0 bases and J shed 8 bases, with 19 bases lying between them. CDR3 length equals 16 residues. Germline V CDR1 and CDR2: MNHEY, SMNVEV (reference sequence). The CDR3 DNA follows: TGTGCCAGCAGTTTATCCATTACAGGCGGGTTCGGAGGCTACACCTTC. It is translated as CASSLSITGGFGGYTF.